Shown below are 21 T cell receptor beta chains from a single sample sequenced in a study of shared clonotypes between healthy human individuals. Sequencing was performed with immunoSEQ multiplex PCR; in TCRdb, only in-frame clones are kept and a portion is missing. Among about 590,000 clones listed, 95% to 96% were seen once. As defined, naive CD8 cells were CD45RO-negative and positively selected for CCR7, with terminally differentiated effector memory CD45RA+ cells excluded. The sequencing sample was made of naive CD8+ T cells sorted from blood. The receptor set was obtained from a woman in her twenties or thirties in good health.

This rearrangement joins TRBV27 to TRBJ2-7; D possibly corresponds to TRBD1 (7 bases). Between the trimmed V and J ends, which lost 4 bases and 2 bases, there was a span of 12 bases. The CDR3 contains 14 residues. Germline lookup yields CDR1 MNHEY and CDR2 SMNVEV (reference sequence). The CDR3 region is CASSSAGQTYEQYF. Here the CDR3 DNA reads TGTGCCAGCAGTTCGGCGGGACAGACCTACGAGCAGTACTTC.

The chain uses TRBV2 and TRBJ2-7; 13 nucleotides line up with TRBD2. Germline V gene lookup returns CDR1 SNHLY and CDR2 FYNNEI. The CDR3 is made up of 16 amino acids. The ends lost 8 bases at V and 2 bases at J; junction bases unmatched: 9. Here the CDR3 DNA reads TGTGCCAGCTGGGAGGGACTAGCGGGACCGGCCTACGAGCAGTACTTC. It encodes CASWEGLAGPAYEQYF.

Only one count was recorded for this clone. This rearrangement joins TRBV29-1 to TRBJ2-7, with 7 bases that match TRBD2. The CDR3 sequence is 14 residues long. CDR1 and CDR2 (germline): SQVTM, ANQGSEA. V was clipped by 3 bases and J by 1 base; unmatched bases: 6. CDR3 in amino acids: CSVEGGTVSYEQYF. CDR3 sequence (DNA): TGCAGCGTTGAGGGGGGGACTGTTTCCTACGAGCAGTACTTC.

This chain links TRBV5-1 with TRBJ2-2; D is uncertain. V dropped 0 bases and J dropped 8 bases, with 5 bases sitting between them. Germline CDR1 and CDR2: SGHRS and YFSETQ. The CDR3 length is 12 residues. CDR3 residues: CASSLEGGELFF. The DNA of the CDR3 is TGCGCCAGCAGCTTGGAAGGAGGGGAGCTGTTTTTT.

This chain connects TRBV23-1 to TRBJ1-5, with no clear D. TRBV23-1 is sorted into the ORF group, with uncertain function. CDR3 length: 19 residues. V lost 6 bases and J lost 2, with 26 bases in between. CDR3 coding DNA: TGCGCCAGCAGCTCCCCGGGCACGAATACCATCAGTGGCAATCAGCCCCAGCATTTT. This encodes CASSSPGTNTISGNQPQHF.

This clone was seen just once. CDR3 in amino acids: CASNNYTGELFF. DNA for the CDR3: TGTGCCAGTAACAACTACACCGGGGAGCTGTTTTTT. The chain is built from TRBV19 and TRBJ2-2, with unresolved D. Per the germline V gene, CDR1 is LNHDA and CDR2 is SQIVND (reference sequence). This CDR3 has 12 residues. V lost 7 bases to trimming and J lost 3 bases, with 6 bases between them.

For the CDR3, the DNA is TGTGCCAGCAGCCTAACGACCGGGACAGCAGAAGCTTTCTTT. Translated, it gives CASSLTTGTAEAFF. The chain combines TRBV27 with TRBJ1-1; 7 bases are a match to TRBD1. The V and J ends lost 6 bases and 8 bases, in that order; junction bases with no gene match: 12. The CDR3 extends over 14 amino acids. Germline CDR1 reads MNHEY; CDR2 reads SMNVEV (reference sequence).

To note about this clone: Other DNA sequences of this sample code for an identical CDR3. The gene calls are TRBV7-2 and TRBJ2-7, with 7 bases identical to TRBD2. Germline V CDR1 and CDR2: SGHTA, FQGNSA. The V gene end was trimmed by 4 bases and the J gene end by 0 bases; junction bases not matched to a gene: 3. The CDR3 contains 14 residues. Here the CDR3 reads CASSSSGTSYEQYF. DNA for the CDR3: TGTGCCAGCAGCTCTAGCGGAACCTCCTACGAGCAGTACTTC.

CDR3 nucleotides: TGTGCCAGCAGCTTGGCCTACTACGAGCAGTACTTC. It specifies CASSLAYYEQYF. The J gene is TRBJ2-7, the V gene TRBV11-2; unclear D gene. Germline loops: CDR1 SGHAT, CDR2 FQNNGV. V lost 3 bases to trimming and J lost 3 bases, with 6 bases between them. The CDR3 covers 12 residues. The full variable domain, its missing parts supplied by reference TRBV11-2 and TRBJ2-7, is EAGVAQSPRYKIIEKRQSVAFWCNPISGHATLYWYQQILGQGPKLLIQFQNNGVVDDSQLPKDRFSAERLKGVDSTLKIQPAKLEDSAVYLCASSLAYYEQYFGPGTRLTVT.

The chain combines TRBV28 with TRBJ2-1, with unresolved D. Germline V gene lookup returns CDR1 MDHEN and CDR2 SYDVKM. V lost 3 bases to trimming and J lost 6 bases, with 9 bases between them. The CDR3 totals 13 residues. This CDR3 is CASSLVTVNEQFF. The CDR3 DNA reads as TGTGCCAGCAGTTTGGTCACAGTCAATGAGCAGTTCTTC.

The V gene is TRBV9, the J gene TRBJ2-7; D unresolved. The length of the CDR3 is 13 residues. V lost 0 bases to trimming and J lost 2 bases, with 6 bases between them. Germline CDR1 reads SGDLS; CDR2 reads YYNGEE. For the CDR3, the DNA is TGTGCCAGCAGCGTAGGAGAAACCTACGAGCAGTACTTC. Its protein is CASSVGETYEQYF.

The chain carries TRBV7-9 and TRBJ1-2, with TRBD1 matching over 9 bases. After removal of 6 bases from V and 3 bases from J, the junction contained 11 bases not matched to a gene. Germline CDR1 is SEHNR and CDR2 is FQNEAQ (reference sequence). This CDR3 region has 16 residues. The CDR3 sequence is CASSPSPGTGHYGYTF. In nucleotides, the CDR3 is TGTGCCAGCAGTCCATCCCCCGGGACAGGGCACTATGGCTACACCTTC.

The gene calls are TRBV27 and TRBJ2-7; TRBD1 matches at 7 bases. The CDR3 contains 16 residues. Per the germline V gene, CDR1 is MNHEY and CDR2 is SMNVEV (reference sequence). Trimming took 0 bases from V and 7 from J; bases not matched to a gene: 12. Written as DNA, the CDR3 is TGTGCCAGCAGTTTATCGCCCGGGACAGCCTACGAAGAGCAGTACTTC. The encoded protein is CASSLSPGTAYEEQYF.

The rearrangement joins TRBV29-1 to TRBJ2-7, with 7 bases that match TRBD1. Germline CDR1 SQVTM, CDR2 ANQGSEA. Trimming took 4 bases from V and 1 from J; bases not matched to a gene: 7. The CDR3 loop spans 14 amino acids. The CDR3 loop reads CSVVGTEGSYEQYF. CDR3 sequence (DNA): TGCAGCGTTGTCGGGACAGAGGGGTCCTACGAGCAGTACTTC.

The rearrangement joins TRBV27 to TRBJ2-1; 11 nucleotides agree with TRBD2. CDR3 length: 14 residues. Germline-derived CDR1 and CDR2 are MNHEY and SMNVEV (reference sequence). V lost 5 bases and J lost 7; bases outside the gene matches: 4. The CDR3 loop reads CASSIRTSGNEQFF. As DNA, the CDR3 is TGTGCCAGCAGTATCCGGACTAGCGGGAATGAGCAGTTCTTC.

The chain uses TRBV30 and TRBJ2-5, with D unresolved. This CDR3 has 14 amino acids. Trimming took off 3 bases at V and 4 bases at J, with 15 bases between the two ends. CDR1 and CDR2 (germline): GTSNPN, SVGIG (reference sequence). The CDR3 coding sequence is TGTGCCTGGAGGAGTCCGGGTTGGGGAGAGACCCAGTACTTC. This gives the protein CAWRSPGWGETQYF.

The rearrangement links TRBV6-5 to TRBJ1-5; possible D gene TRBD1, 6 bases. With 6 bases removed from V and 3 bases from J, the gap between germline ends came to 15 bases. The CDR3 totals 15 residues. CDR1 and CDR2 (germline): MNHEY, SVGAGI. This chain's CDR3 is CASRAKQGFNQPQHF. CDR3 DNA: TGTGCCAGCAGAGCTAAACAGGGCTTCAATCAGCCCCAGCATTTT.

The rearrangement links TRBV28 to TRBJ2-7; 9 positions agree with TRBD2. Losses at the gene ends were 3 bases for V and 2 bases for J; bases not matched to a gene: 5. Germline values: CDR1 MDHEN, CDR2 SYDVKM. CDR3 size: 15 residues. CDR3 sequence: CASSLYSGSAYEQYF. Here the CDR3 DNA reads TGTGCCAGCAGTTTGTATAGCGGGAGCGCCTACGAGCAGTACTTC.

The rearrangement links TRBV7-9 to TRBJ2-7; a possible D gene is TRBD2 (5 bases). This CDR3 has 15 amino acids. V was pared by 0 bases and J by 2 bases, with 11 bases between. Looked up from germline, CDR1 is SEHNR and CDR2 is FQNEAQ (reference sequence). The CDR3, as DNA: TGTGCCAGCAGCTTAGCGCTCGGGGAAACCTACGAGCAGTACTTC. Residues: CASSLALGETYEQYF.

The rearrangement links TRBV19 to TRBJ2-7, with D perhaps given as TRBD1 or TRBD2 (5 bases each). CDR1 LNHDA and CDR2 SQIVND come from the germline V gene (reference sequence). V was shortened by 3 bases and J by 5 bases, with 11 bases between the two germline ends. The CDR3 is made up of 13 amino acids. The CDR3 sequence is CASSISSGHEQYF. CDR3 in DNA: TGTGCCAGTAGTATTAGTTCGGGGCACGAGCAGTACTTC.

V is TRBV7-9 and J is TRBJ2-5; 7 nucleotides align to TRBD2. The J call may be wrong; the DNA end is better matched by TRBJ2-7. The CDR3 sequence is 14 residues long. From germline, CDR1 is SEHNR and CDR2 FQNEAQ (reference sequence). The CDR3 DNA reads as TGTGCCAGCAGCTTAGGGCTAGCGGAATACGAGCAGTACTTC. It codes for CASSLGLAEYEQYF.